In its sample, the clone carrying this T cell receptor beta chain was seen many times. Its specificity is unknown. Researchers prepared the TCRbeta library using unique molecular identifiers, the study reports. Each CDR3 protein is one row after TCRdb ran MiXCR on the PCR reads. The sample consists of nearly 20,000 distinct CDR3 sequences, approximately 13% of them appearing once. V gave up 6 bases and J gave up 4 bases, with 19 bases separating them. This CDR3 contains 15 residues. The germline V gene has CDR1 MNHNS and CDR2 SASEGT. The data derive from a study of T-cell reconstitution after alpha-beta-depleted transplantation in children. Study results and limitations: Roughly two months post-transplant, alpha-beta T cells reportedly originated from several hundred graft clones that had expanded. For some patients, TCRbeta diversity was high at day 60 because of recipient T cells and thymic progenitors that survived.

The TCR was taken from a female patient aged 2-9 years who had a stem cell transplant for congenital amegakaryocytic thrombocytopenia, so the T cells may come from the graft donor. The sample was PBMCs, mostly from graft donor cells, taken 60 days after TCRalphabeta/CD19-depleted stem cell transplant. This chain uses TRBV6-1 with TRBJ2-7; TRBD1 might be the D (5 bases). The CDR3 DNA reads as TGTGCCAGCAGAAAAGGACACTCCCTAGAGTACGAGCAGTACTTC. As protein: CASRKGHSLEYEQYF.